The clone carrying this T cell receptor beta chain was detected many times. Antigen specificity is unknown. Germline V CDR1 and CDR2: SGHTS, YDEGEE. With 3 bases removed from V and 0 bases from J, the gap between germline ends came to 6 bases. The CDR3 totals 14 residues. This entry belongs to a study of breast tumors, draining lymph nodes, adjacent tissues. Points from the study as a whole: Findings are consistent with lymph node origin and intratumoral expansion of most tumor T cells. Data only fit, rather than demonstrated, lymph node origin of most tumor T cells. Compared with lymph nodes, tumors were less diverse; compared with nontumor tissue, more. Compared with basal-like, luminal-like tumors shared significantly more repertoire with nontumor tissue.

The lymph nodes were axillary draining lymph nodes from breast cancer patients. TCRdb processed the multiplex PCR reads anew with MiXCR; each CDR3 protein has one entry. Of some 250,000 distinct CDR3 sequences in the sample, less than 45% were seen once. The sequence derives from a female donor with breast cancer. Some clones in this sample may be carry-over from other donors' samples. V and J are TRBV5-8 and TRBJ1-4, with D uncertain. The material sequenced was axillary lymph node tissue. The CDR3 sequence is CASSSGSTNEKLFF. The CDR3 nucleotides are TGTGCCAGCAGCTCCGGGTCAACTAATGAAAAACTGTTTTTT.